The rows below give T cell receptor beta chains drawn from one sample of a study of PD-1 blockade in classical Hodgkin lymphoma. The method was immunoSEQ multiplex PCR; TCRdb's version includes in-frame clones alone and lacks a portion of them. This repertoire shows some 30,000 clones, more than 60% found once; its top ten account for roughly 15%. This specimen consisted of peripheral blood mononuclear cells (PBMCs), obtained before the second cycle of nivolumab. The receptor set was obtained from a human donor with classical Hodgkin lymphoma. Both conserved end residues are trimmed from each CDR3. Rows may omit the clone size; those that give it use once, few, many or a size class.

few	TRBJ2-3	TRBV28	ASKPRDRGSDTQY
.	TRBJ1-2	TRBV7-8	ASSLGPVSYGYT
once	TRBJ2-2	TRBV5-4	ASGGGMAGELF
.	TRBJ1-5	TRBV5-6	ASSLRSAGGRDQPQH
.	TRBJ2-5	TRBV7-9	ASSSLGFQETQY
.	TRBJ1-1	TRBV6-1	ASSGQQGVNTEAF
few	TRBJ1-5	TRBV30	AWSSDRVRQPQH
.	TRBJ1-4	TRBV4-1	ASSQDSRKLF
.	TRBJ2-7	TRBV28	ASKTQGYEQY
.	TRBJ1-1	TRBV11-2	ASSLFTGNTEAF
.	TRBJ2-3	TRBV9	ASSVGGRTDTQY
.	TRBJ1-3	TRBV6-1	ASSEFRGQGRRNTIY
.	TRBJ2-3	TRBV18	ASSPSGGSSTDTQY
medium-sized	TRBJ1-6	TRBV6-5	ASSYDPGSPLH
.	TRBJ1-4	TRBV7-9	ASSSGQGNEKLF
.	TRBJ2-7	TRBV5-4	ASATSGDTYEQY
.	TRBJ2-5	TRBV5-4	ASSLAETQY
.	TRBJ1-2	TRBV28	ASSLRAARGYT
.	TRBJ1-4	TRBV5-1	ASSLATKGEKLF
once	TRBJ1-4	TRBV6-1	ASSPRQGSAF
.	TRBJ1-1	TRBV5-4	ASSLETGGNTEAF
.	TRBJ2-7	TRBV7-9	ASSLAGQGSHEQY
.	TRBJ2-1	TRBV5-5	ASSPQRALNEQF
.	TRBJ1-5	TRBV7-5	ARSPLDRWDQPQH
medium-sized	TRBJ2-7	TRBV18	ASSPEQDYEQY
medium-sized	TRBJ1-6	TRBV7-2	ASSLAPLQPLH
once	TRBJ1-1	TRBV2	ASRDRRQGPAVNTEAF
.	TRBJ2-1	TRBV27	ASSLQGSSYNEQF
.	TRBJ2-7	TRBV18	ASSPEQGYEQY
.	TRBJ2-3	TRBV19	ASSTPGEWPDTQY
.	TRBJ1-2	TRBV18	ASSKTGGLTYGYT